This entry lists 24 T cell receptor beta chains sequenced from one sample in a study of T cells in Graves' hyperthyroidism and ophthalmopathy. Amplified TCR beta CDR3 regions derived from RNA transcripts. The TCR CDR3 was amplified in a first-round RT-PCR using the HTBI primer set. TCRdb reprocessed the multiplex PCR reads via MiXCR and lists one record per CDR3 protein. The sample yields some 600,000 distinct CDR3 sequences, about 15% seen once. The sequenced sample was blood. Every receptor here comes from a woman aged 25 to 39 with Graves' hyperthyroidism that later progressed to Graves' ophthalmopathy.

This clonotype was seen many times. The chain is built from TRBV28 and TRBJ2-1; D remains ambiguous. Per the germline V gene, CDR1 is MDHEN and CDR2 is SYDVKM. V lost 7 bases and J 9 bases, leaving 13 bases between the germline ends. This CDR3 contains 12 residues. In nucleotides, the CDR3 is TGTGCCAGCAAAAGTCCGTACGGTGAGCAGTTCTTC. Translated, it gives CASKSPYGEQFF.

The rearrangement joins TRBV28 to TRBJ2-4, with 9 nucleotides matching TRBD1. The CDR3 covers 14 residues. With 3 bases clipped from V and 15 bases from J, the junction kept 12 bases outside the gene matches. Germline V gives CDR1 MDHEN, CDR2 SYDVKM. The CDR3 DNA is TGTGCCAGCAGTTTTTTGGGAGACAGGGGGGAGGGGTACTTC. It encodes CASSFLGDRGEGYF.

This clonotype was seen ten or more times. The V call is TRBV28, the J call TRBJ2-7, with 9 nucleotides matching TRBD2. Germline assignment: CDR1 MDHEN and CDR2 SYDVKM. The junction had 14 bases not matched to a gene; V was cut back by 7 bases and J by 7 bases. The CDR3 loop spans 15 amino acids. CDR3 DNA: TGTGCCAGCACGGTCGCGGCAGGGGCGGGGGGGGAGCAGTACTTC. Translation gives CASTVAAGAGGEQYF.

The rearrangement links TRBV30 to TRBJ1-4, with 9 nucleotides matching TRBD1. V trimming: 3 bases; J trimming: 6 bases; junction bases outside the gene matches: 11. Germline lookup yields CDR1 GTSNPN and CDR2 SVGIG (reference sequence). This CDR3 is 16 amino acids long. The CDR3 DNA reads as TGTGCCTGGAGGGACAGGGGCGGTGGACAATATGAAAAACTGTTTTTT. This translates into CAWRDRGGGQYEKLFF.

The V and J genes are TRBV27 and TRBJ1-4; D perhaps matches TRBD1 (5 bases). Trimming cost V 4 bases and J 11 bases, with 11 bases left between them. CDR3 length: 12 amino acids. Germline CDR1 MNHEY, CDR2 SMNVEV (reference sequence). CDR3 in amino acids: CASSSHGGKLFF. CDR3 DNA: TGTGCCAGCAGTTCCCACGGGGGTAAACTGTTTTTT. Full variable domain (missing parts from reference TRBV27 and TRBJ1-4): EAQVTQNPRYLITVTGKKLTVTCSQNMNHEYMSWYRQDPGLGLRQIYYSMNVEVTDKGDVPEGYKVSRKEKRNFPLILESPSPNQTSLYFCASSSHGGKLFFGSGTQLSVL.

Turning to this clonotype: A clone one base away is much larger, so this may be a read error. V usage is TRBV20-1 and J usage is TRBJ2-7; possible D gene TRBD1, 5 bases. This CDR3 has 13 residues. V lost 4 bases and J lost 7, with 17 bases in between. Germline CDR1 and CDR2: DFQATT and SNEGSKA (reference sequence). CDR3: CSATTGHAREQYF. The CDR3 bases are TGCAGTGCTACTACAGGCCACGCGAGAGAGCAGTACTTC.

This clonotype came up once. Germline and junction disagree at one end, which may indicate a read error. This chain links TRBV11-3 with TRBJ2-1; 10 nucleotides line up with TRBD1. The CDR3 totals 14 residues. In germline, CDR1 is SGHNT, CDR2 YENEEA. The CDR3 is CASSLGTGADEQSF. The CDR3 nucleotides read TGTGCCAGCAGCTTGGGGACAGGGGCCGATGAGCAGTCCTTC.

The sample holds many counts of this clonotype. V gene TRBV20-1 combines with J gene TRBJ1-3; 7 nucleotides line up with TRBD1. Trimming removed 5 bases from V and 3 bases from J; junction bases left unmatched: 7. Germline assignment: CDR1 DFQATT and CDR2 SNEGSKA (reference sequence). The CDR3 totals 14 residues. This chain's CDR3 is CSAVPGGSGNTIYF. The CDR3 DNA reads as TGCAGTGCTGTCCCAGGGGGTAGTGGAAACACCATATATTTT.

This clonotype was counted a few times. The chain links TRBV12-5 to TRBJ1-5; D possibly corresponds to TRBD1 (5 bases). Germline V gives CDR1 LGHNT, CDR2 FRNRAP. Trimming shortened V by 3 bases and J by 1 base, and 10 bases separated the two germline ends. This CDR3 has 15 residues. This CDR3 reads CASGLGESSNQPQHF. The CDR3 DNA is TGTGCTAGTGGTTTAGGGGAAAGCAGCAATCAGCCCCAGCATTTT.

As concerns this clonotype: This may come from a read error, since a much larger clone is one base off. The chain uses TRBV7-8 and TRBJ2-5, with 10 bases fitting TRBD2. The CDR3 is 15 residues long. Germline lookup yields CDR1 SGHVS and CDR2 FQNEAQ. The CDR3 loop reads CASSATSGASEAQYF. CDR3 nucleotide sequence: TGTGCCAGCAGTGCAACTAGCGGGGCATCAGAGGCCCAGTACTTC.

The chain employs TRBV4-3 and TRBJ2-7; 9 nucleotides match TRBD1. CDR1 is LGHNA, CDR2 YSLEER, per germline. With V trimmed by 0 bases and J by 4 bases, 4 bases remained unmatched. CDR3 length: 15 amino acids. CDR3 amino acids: CASSQDPGTGYEQYF. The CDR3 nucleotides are TGCGCCAGCAGCCAAGATCCCGGGACAGGGTACGAGCAGTACTTC.

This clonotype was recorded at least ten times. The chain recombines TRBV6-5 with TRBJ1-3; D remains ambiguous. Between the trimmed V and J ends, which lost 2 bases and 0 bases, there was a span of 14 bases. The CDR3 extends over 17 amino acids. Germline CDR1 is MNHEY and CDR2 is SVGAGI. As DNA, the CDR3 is TGTGCCAGCAGTTACACAGCCATCTCACTCTCTGGAAACACCATATATTTT. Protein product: CASSYTAISLSGNTIYF.

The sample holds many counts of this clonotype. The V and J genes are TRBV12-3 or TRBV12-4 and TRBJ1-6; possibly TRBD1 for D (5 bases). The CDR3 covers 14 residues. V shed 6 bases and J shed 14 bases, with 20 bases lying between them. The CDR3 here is CASRRDGGSRALHF. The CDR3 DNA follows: TGTGCCAGCAGAAGGGACGGAGGGTCGAGGGCCCTCCACTTT.

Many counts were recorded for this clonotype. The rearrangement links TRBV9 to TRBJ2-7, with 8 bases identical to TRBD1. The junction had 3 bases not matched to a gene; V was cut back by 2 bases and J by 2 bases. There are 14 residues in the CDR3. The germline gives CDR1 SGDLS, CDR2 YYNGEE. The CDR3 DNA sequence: TGTGCCAGCAGCGTTGGACAGGGTCCCTACGAGCAGTACTTC. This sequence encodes CASSVGQGPYEQYF.

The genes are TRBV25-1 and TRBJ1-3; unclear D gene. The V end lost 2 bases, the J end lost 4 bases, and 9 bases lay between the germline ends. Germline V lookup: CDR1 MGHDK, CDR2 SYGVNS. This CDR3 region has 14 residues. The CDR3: CASSEANPGNTIYF. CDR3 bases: TGTGCCAGCAGTGAAGCTAACCCCGGAAACACCATATATTTT. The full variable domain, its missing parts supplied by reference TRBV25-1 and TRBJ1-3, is EADIYQTPRYLVIGTGKKITLECSQTMGHDKMYWYQQDPGMELHLIHYSYGVNSTEKGDLSSESTVSRIRTEHFPLTLESARPSHTSQYLCASSEANPGNTIYFGEGSWLTVV.

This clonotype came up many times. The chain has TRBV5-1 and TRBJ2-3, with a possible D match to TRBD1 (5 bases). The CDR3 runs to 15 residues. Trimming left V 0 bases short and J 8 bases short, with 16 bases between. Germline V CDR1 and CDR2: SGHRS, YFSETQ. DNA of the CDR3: TGCGCCAGCAGCTTGGCGTTAGGGGATCAGGGTACGCAGTATTTT. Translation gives CASSLALGDQGTQYF. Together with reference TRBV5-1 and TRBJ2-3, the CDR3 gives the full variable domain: KAGVTQTPRYLIKTRGQQVTLSCSPISGHRSVSWYQQTPGQGLQFLFEYFSETQRNKGNFPGRFSGRQFSNSRSEMNVSTLELGDSALYLCASSLALGDQGTQYFGPGTRLTVL.

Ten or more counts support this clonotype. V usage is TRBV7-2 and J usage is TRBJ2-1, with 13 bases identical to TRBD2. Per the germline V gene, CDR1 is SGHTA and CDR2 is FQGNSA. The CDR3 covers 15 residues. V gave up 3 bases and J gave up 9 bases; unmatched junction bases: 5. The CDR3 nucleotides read TGTGCCAGCAGCTTGGGACTAGCGGGATTAGGTGAGCAGTTCTTC. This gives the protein CASSLGLAGLGEQFF. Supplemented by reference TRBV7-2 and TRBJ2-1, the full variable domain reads GAGVSQSPSNKVTEKGKDVELRCDPISGHTALYWYRQSLGQGLEFLIYFQGNSAPDKSGLPSDRFSAERTGGSVSTLTIQRTQQEDSAVYLCASSLGLAGLGEQFFGPGTRLTVL.

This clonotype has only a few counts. CDR3 sequence (DNA): TGTGCCAGCAGCCTTTCGGACGTTTTCCAGCCCCAGCATTTT. This codes for CASSLSDVFQPQHF. This rearrangement joins TRBV7-9 to TRBJ1-5; no clear D gene. The CDR3 length is 14 residues. CDR1 is SEHNR, CDR2 FQNEAQ, per germline (reference sequence). V was pared by 5 bases and J by 7 bases, with 15 bases between. Full variable domain (missing parts from reference TRBV7-9 and TRBJ1-5): DTGVSQNPRHKITKRGQNVTFRCDPISEHNRLYWYRQTLGQGPEFLTYFQNEAQLEKSRLLSDRFSAERPKGSFSTLEIQRTEQGDSAMYLCASSLSDVFQPQHFGDGTRLSIL.

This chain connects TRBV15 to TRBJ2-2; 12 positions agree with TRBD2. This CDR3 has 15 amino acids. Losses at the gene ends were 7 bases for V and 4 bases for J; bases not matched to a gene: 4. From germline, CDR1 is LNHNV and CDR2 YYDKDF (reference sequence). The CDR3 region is CATTPTSGGTGELFF. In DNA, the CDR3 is TGTGCCACCACCCCGACTAGCGGGGGCACCGGGGAGCTGTTTTTT.

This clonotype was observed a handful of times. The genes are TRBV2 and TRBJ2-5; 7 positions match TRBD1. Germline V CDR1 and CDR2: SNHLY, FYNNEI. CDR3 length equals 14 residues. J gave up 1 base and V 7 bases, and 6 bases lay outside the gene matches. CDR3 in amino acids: CASKGTETQETQYF. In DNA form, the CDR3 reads TGTGCCAGCAAGGGGACAGAAACCCAAGAGACCCAGTACTTC. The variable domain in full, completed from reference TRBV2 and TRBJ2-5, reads EPEVTQTPSHQVTQMGQEVILRCVPISNHLYFYWYRQILGQKVEFLVSFYNNEISEKSEIFDDQFSVERPDGSNFTLKIRSTKLEDSAMYFCASKGTETQETQYFGPGTRLLVL.

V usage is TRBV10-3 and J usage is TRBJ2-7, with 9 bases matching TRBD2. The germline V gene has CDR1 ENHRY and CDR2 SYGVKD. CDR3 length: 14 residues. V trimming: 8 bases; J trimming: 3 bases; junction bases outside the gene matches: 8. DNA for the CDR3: TGTGCCATCGAGACTAGCGGAACCTTCTACGAGCAGTACTTC. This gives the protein CAIETSGTFYEQYF.

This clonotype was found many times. The CDR3 reads CASSVDPGTGGYTF. In DNA, the CDR3 is TGTGCCAGCAGTGTAGATCCAGGGACGGGGGGCTACACCTTC. The genes are TRBV6-1 and TRBJ1-2; the D gene is possibly TRBD1 (5 bases). V was clipped by 4 bases and J by 8 bases, with 17 bases between them. Germline values: CDR1 MNHNS, CDR2 SASEGT. This CDR3 region has 14 residues.

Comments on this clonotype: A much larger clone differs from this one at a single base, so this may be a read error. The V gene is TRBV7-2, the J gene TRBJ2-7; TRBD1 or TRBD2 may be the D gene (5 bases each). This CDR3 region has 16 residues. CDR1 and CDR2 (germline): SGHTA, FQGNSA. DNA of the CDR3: TGTGCCAGCAGCTCAGGACGGTGGGGGTTCTCCTACGAGCACTACTTC. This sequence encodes CASSSGRWGFSYEHYF.

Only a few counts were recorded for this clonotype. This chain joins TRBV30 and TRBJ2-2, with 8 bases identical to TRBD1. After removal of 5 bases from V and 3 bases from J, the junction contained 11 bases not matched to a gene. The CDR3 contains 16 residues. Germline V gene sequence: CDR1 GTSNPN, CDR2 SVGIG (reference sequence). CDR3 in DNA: TGTGCCTGGGGAGCACGACAGGGGTTTGACACCGGGGAGCTGTTTTTT. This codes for CAWGARQGFDTGELFF.